What follows describes a single T cell receptor beta chain. Trimming shortened V by 5 bases and J by 0 bases, and 13 bases separated the two germline ends. CDR3 length: 15 amino acids. CDR1 and CDR2 from the germline V gene are SGHKS and YYEKEE (reference sequence). Next came a second PCR, run for roughly 7 to 12 cycles, which used a sample-barcoded 5' primer along with a J-beta primer mix. From the 5' RACE reads, TCRdb called clonotypes with MiXCR, one entry per CDR3 protein. The sample has roughly 800,000 distinct CDR3 sequences, roughly 60% seen once; the top ten hold 20% to 25%. This record comes from a study of blood T cells in healthy people across ages.

The clonotype originates from a man between 25 and 39 years old in good health. The chain links TRBV5-5 to TRBJ2-3; D tentatively fits TRBD1 or TRBD2 (5 bases each). Sequencing used blood. The CDR3 DNA is TGTGCCAGCAGTGGGTGGGGACGGAGCACAGATACGCAGTATTTT. Protein product: CASSGWGRSTDTQYF.